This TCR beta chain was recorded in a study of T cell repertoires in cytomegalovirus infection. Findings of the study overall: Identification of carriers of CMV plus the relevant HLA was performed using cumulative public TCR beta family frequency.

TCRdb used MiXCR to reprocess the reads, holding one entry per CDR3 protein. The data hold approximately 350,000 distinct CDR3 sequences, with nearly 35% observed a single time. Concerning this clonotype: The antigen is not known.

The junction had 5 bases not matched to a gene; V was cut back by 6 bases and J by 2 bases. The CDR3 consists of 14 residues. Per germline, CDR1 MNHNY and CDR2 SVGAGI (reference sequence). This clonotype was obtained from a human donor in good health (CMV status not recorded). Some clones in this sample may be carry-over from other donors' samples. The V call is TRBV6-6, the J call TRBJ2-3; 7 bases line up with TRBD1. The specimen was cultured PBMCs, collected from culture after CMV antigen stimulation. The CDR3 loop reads CASRTDRHTDTQYF. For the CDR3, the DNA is TGTGCCAGCAGGACGGACAGGCACACAGATACGCAGTATTTT.